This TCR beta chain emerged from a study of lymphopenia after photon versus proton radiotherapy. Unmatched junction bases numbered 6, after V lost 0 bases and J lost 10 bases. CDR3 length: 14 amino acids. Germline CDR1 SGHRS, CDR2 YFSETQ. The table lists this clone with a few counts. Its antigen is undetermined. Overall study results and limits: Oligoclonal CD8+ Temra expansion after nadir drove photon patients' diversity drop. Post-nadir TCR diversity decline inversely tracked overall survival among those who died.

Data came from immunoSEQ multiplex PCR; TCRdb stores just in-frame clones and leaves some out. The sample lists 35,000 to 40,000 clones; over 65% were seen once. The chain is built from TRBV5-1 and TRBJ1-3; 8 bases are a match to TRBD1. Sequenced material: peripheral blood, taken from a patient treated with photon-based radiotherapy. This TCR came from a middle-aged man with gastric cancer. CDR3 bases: TGCGCCAGCAGCTTGGAACAGGGGGACCGGACCATATATTTT. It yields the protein CASSLEQGDRTIYF. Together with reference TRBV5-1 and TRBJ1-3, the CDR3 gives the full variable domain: KAGVTQTPRYLIKTRGQQVTLSCSPISGHRSVSWYQQTPGQGLQFLFEYFSETQRNKGNFPGRFSGRQFSNSRSEMNVSTLELGDSALYLCASSLEQGDRTIYFGEGSWLTVV.